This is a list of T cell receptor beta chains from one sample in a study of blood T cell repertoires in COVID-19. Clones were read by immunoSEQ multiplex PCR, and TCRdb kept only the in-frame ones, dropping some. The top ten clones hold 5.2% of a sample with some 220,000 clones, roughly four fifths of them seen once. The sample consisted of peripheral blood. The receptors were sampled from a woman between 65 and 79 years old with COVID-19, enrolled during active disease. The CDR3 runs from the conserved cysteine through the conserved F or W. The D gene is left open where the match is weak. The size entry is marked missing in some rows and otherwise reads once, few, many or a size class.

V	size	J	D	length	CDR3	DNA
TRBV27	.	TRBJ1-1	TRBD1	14	CASRAGQLNTEAFF	TGTGCCAGCAGGGCGGGACAGTTGAACACTGAAGCTTTCTTT
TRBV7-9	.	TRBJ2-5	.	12	CASSHMQETQYF	TGTGCCAGCAGCCACATGCAAGAGACCCAGTACTTC
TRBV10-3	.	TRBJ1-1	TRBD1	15	CAISESTGRYGEAFF	TGTGCCATCAGTGAGTCGACAGGGAGGTACGGTGAAGCTTTCTTT
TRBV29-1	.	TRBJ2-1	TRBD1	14	CSVERRQGRNEQFF	TGCAGCGTTGAGAGGAGACAGGGTCGCAATGAGCAGTTCTTC
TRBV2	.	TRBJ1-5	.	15	CASSESDGSNQPQHF	TGTGCCAGCAGTGAAAGCGACGGTAGCAATCAGCCCCAGCATTTT
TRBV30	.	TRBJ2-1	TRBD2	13	CAREAGAGNEQFF	TGTGCCCGGGAAGCGGGAGCGGGAAATGAGCAGTTCTTC
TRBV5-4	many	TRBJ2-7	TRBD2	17	CASSPLAGASGAYEQYF	TGTGCCAGCAGCCCTCTAGCGGGAGCCTCTGGGGCCTACGAGCAGTACTTC
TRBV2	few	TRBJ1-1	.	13	CASSRTVVTEAFF	TGTGCCAGCAGTAGGACAGTTGTCACTGAAGCTTTCTTT
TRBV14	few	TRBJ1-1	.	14	CASRLAASTGEAFF	TGTGCCAGCAGACTCGCCGCCAGTACAGGGGAAGCTTTCTTT
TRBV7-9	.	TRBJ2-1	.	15	CASSPKHRESNEQFF	TGTGCCAGCAGTCCAAAACATCGGGAGTCGAATGAGCAGTTCTTC
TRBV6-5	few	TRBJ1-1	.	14	CASSYGHLNTEAFF	TGTGCCAGCAGTTACGGGCATTTGAACACTGAAGCTTTCTTT
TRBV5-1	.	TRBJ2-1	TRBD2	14	CASSLGLAGVFLFF	TGCGCCAGCAGCTTGGGACTAGCGGGAGTCTTTCTGTTCTTC
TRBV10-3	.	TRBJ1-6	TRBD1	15	CAISPTGQGDSPLHF	TGTGCCATCAGCCCGACGGGACAGGGAGATTCACCCCTCCACTTT
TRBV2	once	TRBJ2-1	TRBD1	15	CASRGRQGSYNEQFF	TGTGCCAGCAGGGGTAGACAGGGCTCCTACAATGAGCAGTTCTTC
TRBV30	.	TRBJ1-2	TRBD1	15	CAWSRQGASSMGYTF	TGTGCCTGGAGTCGACAGGGGGCGAGCTCTATGGGCTACACCTTC
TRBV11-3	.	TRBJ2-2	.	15	CASSLSRPDTGELFF	TGTGCCAGCAGCTTATCCAGGCCAGACACCGGGGAGCTGTTTTTT
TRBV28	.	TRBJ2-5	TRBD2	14	CASTASGSGETQYF	TGTGCCAGCACCGCTAGCGGGAGTGGAGAGACCCAGTACTTC
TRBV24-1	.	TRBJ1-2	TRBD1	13	CATSEWTGEGYTF	TGTGCCACCAGTGAGTGGACAGGGGAGGGCTACACCTTC
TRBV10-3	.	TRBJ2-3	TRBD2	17	CAISVRLAGDGTDTQYF	TGTGCCATCAGTGTTCGGCTAGCGGGAGACGGCACAGATACGCAGTATTTT
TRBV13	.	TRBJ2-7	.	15	CASSPKGGQAYEQYF	TGTGCCAGCAGCCCCAAGGGTGGACAAGCCTACGAGCAGTACTTC
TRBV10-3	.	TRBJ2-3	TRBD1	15	CAISETDRGTDTQYF	TGTGCCATCAGTGAGACCGACAGGGGCACAGATACGCAGTATTTT
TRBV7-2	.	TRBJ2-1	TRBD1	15	CASSMRDRVYNEQFF	TGTGCCAGCAGCATGCGGGACAGGGTTTACAATGAGCAGTTCTTC
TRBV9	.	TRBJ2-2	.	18	CASSARLTPGHSTGELFF	TGTGCCAGCAGCGCAAGGTTGACACCGGGACATTCCACCGGGGAGCTGTTTTTT
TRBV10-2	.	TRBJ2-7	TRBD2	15	CASRDGTSGSDEQYF	TGCGCCAGCAGAGACGGGACTAGCGGGAGCGACGAGCAGTACTTC
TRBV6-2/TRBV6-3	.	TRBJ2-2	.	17	CASSYSNGQTNTGELFF	TGTGCCAGCAGTTACTCGAATGGACAGACGAACACCGGGGAGCTGTTTTTT
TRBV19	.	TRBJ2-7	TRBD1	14	CASSRRDRGHEQYF	TGTGCCAGTAGTCGTCGAGACAGGGGGCACGAGCAGTACTTC
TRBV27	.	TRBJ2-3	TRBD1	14	CASSLARGTDTQYF	TGTGCCAGCAGTTTAGCCAGGGGGACGGATACGCAGTATTTT
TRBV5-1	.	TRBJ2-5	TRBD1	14	CASSLAGQGETQYF	TGCGCCAGCAGCTTGGCCGGACAGGGGGAGACCCAGTACTTC
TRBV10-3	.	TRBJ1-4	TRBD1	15	CAISDSGQGNEKLFF	TGTGCCATCAGTGATAGTGGACAGGGGAATGAAAAACTGTTTTTT
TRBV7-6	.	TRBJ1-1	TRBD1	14	CASSLGEKGQGAFF	TGTGCCAGCAGCTTAGGGGAGAAGGGACAGGGAGCTTTCTTT
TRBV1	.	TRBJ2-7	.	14	CTSSQKGQNYEQYF	TGCACCAGCAGCCAAAAGGGACAGAACTACGAGCAGTACTTC
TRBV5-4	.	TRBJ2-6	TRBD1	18	CASSFRQGKRAGANVLTF	TGTGCCAGCAGCTTCAGACAGGGGAAGAGAGCTGGGGCCAACGTCCTGACTTTC
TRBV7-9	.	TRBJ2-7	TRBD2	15	CASSPWTSGRNEQYF	TGTGCCAGCAGCCCCTGGACTAGCGGGAGAAACGAGCAGTACTTC
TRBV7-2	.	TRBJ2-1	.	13	CASSSQWASWQFF	TGTGCCAGCAGCTCCCAATGGGCGTCGTGGCAGTTCTTC
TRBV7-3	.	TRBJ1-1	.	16	CASSLMGTGMNTEAFF	TGTGCCAGCAGCTTAATGGGTACAGGGATGAACACTGAAGCTTTCTTT
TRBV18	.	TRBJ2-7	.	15	CASSPKPGGTYEQYF	TGTGCCAGCTCACCTAAGCCCGGGGGAACCTACGAGCAGTACTTC
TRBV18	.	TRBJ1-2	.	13	CASSPETGQGYTF	TGTGCCAGCTCACCAGAAACAGGGCAGGGCTACACCTTC
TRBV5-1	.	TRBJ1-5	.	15	CASSPGQNSNQPQHF	TGCGCCAGCAGCCCTGGACAGAATAGCAATCAGCCCCAGCATTTT
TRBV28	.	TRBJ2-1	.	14	CAGKGTSDYNEQFF	TGTGCCGGCAAAGGGACATCCGATTACAATGAGCAGTTCTTC
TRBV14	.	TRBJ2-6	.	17	CASSQYLPGQGGNVLTF	TGTGCCAGCAGCCAATACCTTCCGGGACAAGGGGGCAACGTCCTGACTTTC
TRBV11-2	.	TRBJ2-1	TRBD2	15	CASRTSGVGYNEQFF	TGTGCCAGCAGAACGAGCGGGGTGGGCTACAATGAGCAGTTCTTC
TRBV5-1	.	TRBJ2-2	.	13	CASSPEGAGELFF	TGCGCCAGCAGCCCCGAGGGGGCCGGGGAGCTGTTTTTT
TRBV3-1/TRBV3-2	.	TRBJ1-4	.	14	CASSLRGTNEKLFF	TGTGCCAGCAGCCTCAGGGGAACTAATGAAAAACTGTTTTTT
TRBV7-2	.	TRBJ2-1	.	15	CASSPDGAGYNEQFF	TGTGCCAGCAGCCCCGATGGGGCAGGTTACAATGAGCAGTTCTTC
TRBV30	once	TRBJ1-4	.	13	CAWRRGAQEKLFF	TGTGCCTGGAGGCGGGGGGCTCAGGAAAAACTGTTTTTT
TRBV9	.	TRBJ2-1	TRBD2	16	CASSVGWTSGRNEQFF	TGTGCCAGCAGCGTAGGGTGGACTAGCGGGAGGAATGAGCAGTTCTTC
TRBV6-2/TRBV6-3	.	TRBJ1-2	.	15	CASSFTPGRIRGYTF	TGTGCCAGCAGTTTTACGCCAGGGCGGATTCGTGGCTACACCTTC
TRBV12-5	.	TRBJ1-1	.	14	CASDLGQMNTEAFF	TGTGCTAGTGACCTTGGACAGATGAACACTGAAGCTTTCTTT
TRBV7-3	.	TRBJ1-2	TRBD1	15	CASSSTRDSVDGYTF	TGTGCCAGCAGCTCGACCCGGGACAGCGTAGATGGCTACACCTTC
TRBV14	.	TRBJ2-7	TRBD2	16	CASSQVGLASSYEQYF	TGTGCCAGCAGCCAAGTGGGACTAGCGTCCTCCTACGAGCAGTACTTC
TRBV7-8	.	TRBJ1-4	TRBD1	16	CASSPTGGLPNEKLFF	TGTGCCAGCAGCCCCACAGGGGGATTGCCTAATGAAAAACTGTTTTTT
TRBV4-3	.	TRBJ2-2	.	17	CASPLILSGGNTGELFF	TGCGCCAGTCCGCTTATCTTATCCGGGGGGAACACCGGGGAGCTGTTTTTT
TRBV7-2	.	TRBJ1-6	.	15	CASTSGMTYNSPLHF	TGTGCCAGCACCTCGGGGATGACCTATAATTCACCCCTCCACTTT
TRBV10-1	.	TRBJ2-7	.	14	CASSEGSGAYEQYF	TGCGCCAGCAGTGAGGGGAGCGGCGCCTACGAGCAGTACTTC